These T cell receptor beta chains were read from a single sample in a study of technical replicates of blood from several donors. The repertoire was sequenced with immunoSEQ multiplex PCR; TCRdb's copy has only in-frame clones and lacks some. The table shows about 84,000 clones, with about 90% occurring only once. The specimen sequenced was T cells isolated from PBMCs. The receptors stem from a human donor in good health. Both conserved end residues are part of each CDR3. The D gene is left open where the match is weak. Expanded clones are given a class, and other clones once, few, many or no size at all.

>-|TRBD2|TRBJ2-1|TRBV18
TGTGCCAGCTCACCAGGGCTCAACAGGGAAGCGTTCTCTTCTAGCGGGGATTACAATGAGCAGTTCTTC
CASSPGLNREAFSSSGDYNEQFF
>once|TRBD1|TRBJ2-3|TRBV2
TGTGCCAGCAGTTTAGGAACAGGGGAGACAGATACGCAGTATTTT
CASSLGTGETDTQYF
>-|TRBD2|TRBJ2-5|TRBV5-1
TGCGCCAGCAGGGAAGCGGGCGGGAGGACCCAGTACTTC
CASREAGGRTQYF
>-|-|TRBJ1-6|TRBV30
TGTGCCTGGAGTGTACTAGGGAATTCACCCCTCCACTTT
CAWSVLGNSPLHF
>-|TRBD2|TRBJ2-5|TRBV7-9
TGTGCCAGCAGCTTAAATCAGCTTTCCGGGACTAGGGAGACCCAGTACTTC
CASSLNQLSGTRETQYF
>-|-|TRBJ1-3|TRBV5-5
TGTGCCAGCAGCTTGCGAGTGTATGGTGGAAACACCATATATTTT
CASSLRVYGGNTIYF
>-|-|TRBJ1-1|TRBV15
TGTGCCACCAGCAGACCTCTGAACACTGAAGCTTTCTTT
CATSRPLNTEAFF
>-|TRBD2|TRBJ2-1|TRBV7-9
TGTGCCAGCAGCTTCTGGACTAGCGGGGTCAATGAGCAGTTCTTC
CASSFWTSGVNEQFF
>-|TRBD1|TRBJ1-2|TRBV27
TGTGCCAGCAGTTCGACAGGGGGCTACGGCTACACCTTC
CASSSTGGYGYTF
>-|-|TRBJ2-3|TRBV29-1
TGCAGCGTTGGATGGGGGGGACAGGACACAGATACGCAGTATTTT
CSVGWGGQDTDTQYF
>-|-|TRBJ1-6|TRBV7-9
TGTGCCAGCAGCCCGACAGACCCTTATAATTCACCCCTCCACTTT
CASSPTDPYNSPLHF
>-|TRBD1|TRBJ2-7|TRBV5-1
TGCGCCAGCAGCTTGGGCGCTAGACAGGGCGAGGAGCAGTACTTC
CASSLGARQGEEQYF
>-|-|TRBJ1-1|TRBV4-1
TGCGCCAGCAGCCAGAGGGAAATGAACACTGAAGCTTTCTTT
CASSQREMNTEAFF
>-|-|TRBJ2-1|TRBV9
TGTGCCAGCAGCGTAGTCGGTCGGGAGCAGTTCTTC
CASSVVGREQFF
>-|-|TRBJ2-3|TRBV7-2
TGTGCCAGCAGCTTAGGTGTTAGCAGGGCAGATACGCAGTATTTT
CASSLGVSRADTQYF
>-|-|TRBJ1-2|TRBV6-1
TGTGCCAGCAGTGAAGACAGGGACATCCCTACGGGCTATGGCTACACCTTC
CASSEDRDIPTGYGYTF
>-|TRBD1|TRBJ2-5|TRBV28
TGTGCCAGCAGTTTAGAGGGGGCGCGACAAGAGACCCAGTACTTC
CASSLEGARQETQYF
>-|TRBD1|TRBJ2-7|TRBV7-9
TGTGCCAGCAGCTCCCCCCGGGACAGGGGAGCCTACGAGCAGTACTTC
CASSSPRDRGAYEQYF
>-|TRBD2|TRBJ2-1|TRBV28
TGTGCCAGCACCTCGGGACTAGCGGGAGGGGATGAGCAGTTCTTC
CASTSGLAGGDEQFF
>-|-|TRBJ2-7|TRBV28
TGTGCCAGCAGGTTTGGGATGGCGGGGTACGAGCAGTACTTC
CASRFGMAGYEQYF
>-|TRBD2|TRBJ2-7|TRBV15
TGTGCCACCAGCAGAGATTCCAGCGGGAGTTACGAGCAGTACTTC
CATSRDSSGSYEQYF
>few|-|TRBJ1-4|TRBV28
TGTGCCAGCACCACGACGGGGAAACTGTTTTTT
CASTTTGKLFF
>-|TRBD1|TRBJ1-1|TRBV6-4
TGTGCCAGCAGTCCCCGGACAGGGGGCACTGAAGCTTTCTTT
CASSPRTGGTEAFF
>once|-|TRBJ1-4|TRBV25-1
TGTGCCAGCAGTGAATTCACGGAGACAGACCTTAATGAAAAACTGTTTTTT
CASSEFTETDLNEKLFF
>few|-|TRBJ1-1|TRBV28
TGTGCCAGCACCTGGGAGGGGAAAGCTTTCTTT
CASTWEGKAFF
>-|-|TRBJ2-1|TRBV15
TGTGCCACCAGCAGAGACCATACAGAAAACCCCTACAATGAGCAGTTCTTC
CATSRDHTENPYNEQFF
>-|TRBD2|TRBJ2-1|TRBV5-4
TGTGCCAGCAGCTTCCACGGGGGGGCCAATGAGCAGTTCTTC
CASSFHGGANEQFF
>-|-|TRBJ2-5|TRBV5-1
TGCGCCAGCAGCGCAGGGGTAGGAGAGACCCAGTACTTC
CASSAGVGETQYF
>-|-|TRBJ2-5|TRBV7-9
TGTGCCAGCAGCCTCGGGGGCCAAGAGACCCAGTACTTC
CASSLGGQETQYF